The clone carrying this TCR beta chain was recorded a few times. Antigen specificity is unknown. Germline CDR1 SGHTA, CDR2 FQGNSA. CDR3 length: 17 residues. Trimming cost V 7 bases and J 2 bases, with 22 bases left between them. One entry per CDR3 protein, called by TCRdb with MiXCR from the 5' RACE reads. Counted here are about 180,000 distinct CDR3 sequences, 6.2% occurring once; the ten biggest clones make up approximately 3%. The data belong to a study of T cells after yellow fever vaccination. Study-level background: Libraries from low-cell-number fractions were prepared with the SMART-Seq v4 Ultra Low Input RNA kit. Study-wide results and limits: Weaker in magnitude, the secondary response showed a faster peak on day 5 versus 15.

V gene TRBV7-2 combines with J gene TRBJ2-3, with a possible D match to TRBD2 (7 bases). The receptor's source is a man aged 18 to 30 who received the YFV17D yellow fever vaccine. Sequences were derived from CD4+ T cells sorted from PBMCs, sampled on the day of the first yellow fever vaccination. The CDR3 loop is CASNDRLGGVLTDTQYF. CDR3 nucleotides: TGTGCCAGCAACGACCGCTTAGGGGGGGTACTCACAGATACGCAGTATTTT.